The entry below describes one T cell receptor (beta chain). What it recognizes is unknown. Mismatch with germline at one junction end may stem from a read error. The record originates from a study of tumor and adjacent non-tumor tissue in lung cancer. Study-level results: Tumor tissue had significantly higher TCR diversity than normal lung. In normal lung, the top 100 clones were significantly more dominant than in tumor.

The library came from three nested PCR rounds adapted from ARM-PCR protocols. TCRdb recomputed calls from the multiplex PCR reads with MiXCR, one row per CDR3 protein. The data hold fewer than 80,000 distinct CDR3 sequences, with nearly 70% observed a single time. The CDR3 loop spans 14 amino acids. From germline, CDR1 is SGHRS and CDR2 YFSETQ. This sample's RNA came from whole unsorted tissue. This sequence joins TRBV5-1 and TRBJ2-1; D is possibly TRBD2 (6 bases). Source material: lung tumor tissue. This sequence originates from a woman in her 70s with non-small cell lung cancer. The CDR3 spells CASTLSGVLNEQSF. CDR3 nucleotide sequence: TGCGCCAGCACCCTTAGCGGTGTCCTCAATGAGCAGTCCTTC.